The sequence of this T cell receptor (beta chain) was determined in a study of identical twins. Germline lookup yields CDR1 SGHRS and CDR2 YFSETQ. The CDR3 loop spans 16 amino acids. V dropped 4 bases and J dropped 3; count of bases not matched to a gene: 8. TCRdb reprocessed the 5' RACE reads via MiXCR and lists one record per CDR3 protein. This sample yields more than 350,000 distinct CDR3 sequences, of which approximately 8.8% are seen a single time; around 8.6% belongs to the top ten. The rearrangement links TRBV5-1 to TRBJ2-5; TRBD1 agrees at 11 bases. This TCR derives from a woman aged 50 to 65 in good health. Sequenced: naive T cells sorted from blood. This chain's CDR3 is CASSGTGGSVKETQYF. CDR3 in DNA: TGCGCCAGCAGCGGGACAGGGGGGTCAGTGAAAGAGACCCAGTACTTC.